The sequence of this T cell receptor beta chain was determined in a study of CD8+CD57+ T cells in acquired aplastic anemia. About the research overall: Yields of DNA that came from sorted CD4+ and CD8+ cells averaged about 3.3 ug. Findings of the study overall: Between the patient and control groups, CD8+ Simpson's diversity did not differ significantly. Patients and controls shared 25 to 35 CD8+ CDR3 sequences, highly expressed in patients.

V lost 1 base and J 4 bases, leaving 4 bases between the germline ends. CDR1 is SGHVS and CDR2 is FNYEAQ in the germline V gene. CDR3 length equals 12 residues. Investigators profiled TCR beta VDJ and CDR3 from genomic DNA template. TCRdb analysed the reads with MiXCR anew, one entry per CDR3 protein. The sample contains about 150,000 distinct CDR3 sequences, roughly half of which appear only once. Before being chosen for sequencing, patients had shown CD8+CD57+ cell expansion by flow cytometry. This clonotype was picked up many times. Its antigen remains unidentified. Specimen: sorted CD4+, CD8+, or CD8+CD57+ T cells (not recorded which) from PBMCs. This clonotype was obtained from a human donor with aplastic anemia. This chain connects TRBV7-6 to TRBJ2-5; D remains unclear. The CDR3 sequence is CASSLDGETQYF. The DNA of the CDR3 is TGTGCCAGCAGCTTAGATGGAGAGACCCAGTACTTC. Full variable domain (missing parts from reference TRBV7-6 and TRBJ2-5): GAGVSQSPRYKVTKRGQDVALRCDPISGHVSLYWYRQALGQGPEFLTYFNYEAQQDKSGLPNDRFSAERPEGSISTLTIQRTEQRDSAMYRCASSLDGETQYFGPGTRLLVL.